This T cell receptor (beta chain) was observed in a study of T cells in Graves' hyperthyroidism and ophthalmopathy. Study background: Peripheral blood specimens were obtained at initial diagnosis, prior to any treatment. General study findings and limits: Blood samples included most of the expanded thyroid clonotypes exceeding 0.001.

Participants, patients aged 18 to 65, had newly diagnosed hyperthyroidism with a duration under 2 months. Amplified regions were TCR beta CDR3 sequences from RNA transcripts. HTBI primers were the set used in a first-round RT-PCR of the TCR CDR3. One entry per CDR3 protein, called by TCRdb with MiXCR from the multiplex PCR reads. The table has about 500,000 distinct CDR3 sequences, about an eighth seen once. Trimming left V 5 bases short and J 4 bases short, with 14 bases between. The CDR3 loop spans 15 amino acids. Germline CDR1 and CDR2: SGHVS and FQNEAQ. This clonotype showed up just a few times. Antigen unknown.

The chain links TRBV7-8 to TRBJ2-2; a possible D gene is TRBD2 (6 bases). The specimen was blood. The receptor was derived from a young woman with Graves' hyperthyroidism. The CDR3 region has the DNA TGTGCCAGCAGCCCCGTCGGGGGTAGCACCGGGGAGCTGTTTTTT. This sequence encodes CASSPVGGSTGELFF.